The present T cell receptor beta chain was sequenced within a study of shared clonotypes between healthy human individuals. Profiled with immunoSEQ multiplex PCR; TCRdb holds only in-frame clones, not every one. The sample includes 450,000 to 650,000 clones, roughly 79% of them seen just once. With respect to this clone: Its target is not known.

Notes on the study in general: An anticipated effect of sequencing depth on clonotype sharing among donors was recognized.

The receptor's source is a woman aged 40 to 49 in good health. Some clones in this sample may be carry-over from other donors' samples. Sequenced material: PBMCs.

As DNA, the CDR3 is TGTGCCAGCAGTGAAGTGTATGACAGGACCGGGGAGCTGTTTTTT. Translated: CASSEVYDRTGELFF. The chain employs TRBV2 and TRBJ2-2; weak D call: TRBD1 (6 bases). Germline assignment: CDR1 SNHLY and CDR2 FYNNEI. Trimming cost V 1 base and J 5 bases, with 11 bases left between them. The CDR3 extends over 15 amino acids.